This T cell receptor (beta chain) emerged from a study of T cell responses to AZD1222 COVID-19 vaccine. Regarding the study as a whole: Nearly half of spike-specific TCRs reportedly target variant regions that are unmutated in the B.1.351 and B.1.1.7 variants.

Concerning this clone: Its cognate antigen is unknown.

Assay: immunoSEQ multiplex PCR; the TCRdb copy retains only in-frame clones and omits some. The table records under 200,000 clones, 90% to 95% of them present only once. The sequence came from an adult who received the MenACWY meningococcal vaccine as a control. The sample here was peripheral blood, taken 28 days after the second dose of the MenACWY control vaccine.

The CDR3 protein is CASSVTHLNQPQHF. The CDR3 coding sequence is TGTGCCAGCAGCGTTACACATCTAAATCAGCCCCAGCATTTT. This chain connects TRBV9 to TRBJ1-5; D is unresolved. Per the germline V gene, CDR1 is SGDLS and CDR2 is YYNGEE. The V end was cut by 2 bases, the J end by 4 bases, with 10 bases between. This CDR3 contains 14 residues.